The present TCR beta chain was sequenced within a study of blood T cells in healthy people across ages. Regarding the study as a whole: Long-lived and aged donors differed, with more naive CD4+ cells and higher diversity in the long-lived.

The germline CDR1 and CDR2 sequences are SQVTM and ANQGSEA. Trimming stripped 5 bases from V and 3 bases from J, with 11 bases between. The CDR3 loop spans 12 amino acids. A few counts support this clonotype. Its target is not known. Combining a sample-barcoded 5' primer with a J-beta primer mix, a second PCR ran for roughly 7 to 12 cycles. TCRdb recomputed calls from the 5' RACE reads with MiXCR, one row per CDR3 protein. This table holds about 1.4 million distinct CDR3 sequences, roughly 64% found once. The rearrangement uses TRBV29-1 and TRBJ2-7; D remains ambiguous. The receptor was isolated from a man aged 18 to 30 in good health. The sample taken for sequencing was blood. CDR3 loop: CSVFRGDYEQYF. The CDR3 region has the DNA TGCAGCGTTTTCCGAGGTGACTACGAGCAGTACTTC.